These 6 T cell receptor beta chains were all obtained from the same sample, sequenced in a study of breast tumors, draining lymph nodes, adjacent tissues. MiXCR, applied by TCRdb to the multiplex PCR reads, yields one record per CDR3 protein. The data hold about 130,000 distinct CDR3 sequences, with 21% observed a single time. Axillary draining lymph nodes of breast cancer patients supplied the node samples. The material sequenced was axillary lymph node tissue. The receptors shown here come from a female donor with breast cancer. Some clones in this sample may be carry-over from other donors' samples.

This clonotype was detected many times. The CDR3 loop reads CASSGTSGRGYEQYF. CDR3 bases: TGTGCCAGCAGCGGGACTAGCGGGAGAGGTTACGAGCAGTACTTC. The genes are TRBV7-9 and TRBJ2-7; TRBD2 agrees at 14 bases. Trimming cost V 5 bases and J 4 bases; bases outside gene matches: 4. CDR3 size: 15 residues. Germline values: CDR1 SEHNR, CDR2 FQNEAQ (reference sequence).

As regards this clonotype: Just one base apart from a much larger clone, this may be a read error. The chain is built from TRBV20-1 and TRBJ2-1; D remains unclear. The V gene's germline CDR1 is DFQATT and CDR2 SNEGSKA (reference sequence). The CDR3 is 14 amino acids. CDR3 bases: TGCAGTGCCCCTTACGAACCCCCTTACAGTGAGCAGTTCTTC. Its protein is CSAPYEPPYSEQFF.

Notes on this clonotype: A much larger clone differs by one base, so this may be a read error. V gene TRBV19 combines with J gene TRBJ2-1; 12 bases are shared with TRBD1. The CDR3 length is 16 residues. Germline lookup yields CDR1 LNHDA and CDR2 SQIVND (reference sequence). The CDR3 bases are TGTGCCGGTAGTGAACTGACCGGGACAGGGGGCCGTGAGCAGTTCTTC. Translated: CAGSELTGTGGREQFF.

This clonotype showed up many times. The chain uses TRBV5-5 and TRBJ2-3; TRBD1 might be the D (5 bases). Trimming took 1 base from V and 2 from J, leaving 11 bases between them. The CDR3 runs to 15 residues. Germline lookup yields CDR1 SGHKS and CDR2 YYEKEE (reference sequence). This CDR3 is CASSLRTSVTDTQYF. In DNA, the CDR3 is TGTGCCAGCAGCTTGCGGACAAGTGTCACAGATACGCAGTATTTT.

About this clonotype: This may be a read error: a much more frequent sequence differs by one nucleotide. The V and J genes are TRBV7-3 and TRBJ2-7; 7 bases match TRBD1. Germline loops: CDR1 SGHTA, CDR2 FQGTGA. This CDR3 is built from 14 residues. V shed 4 bases and J 6 bases; nucleotides not matched to a gene: 9. This CDR3 is CASSYRQGVGEQYF. CDR3 sequence (DNA): TGTGCCAGCAGCTACCGACAGGGTGTAGGCGAGCAGTACTTC.

The table lists this clonotype with many counts. The gene calls are TRBV2 and TRBJ2-7; D gene ambiguous. The CDR3 length is 15 residues. V was clipped by 4 bases and J by 0 bases, with 13 bases between them. The germline gives CDR1 SNHLY, CDR2 FYNNEI. CDR3 loop: CASSARRQSSYEQYF. The CDR3 DNA reads as TGTGCCAGCAGTGCCCGGCGGCAGAGCTCCTACGAGCAGTACTTC.